One and the same sample provided the 17 T cell receptor beta chains below, sequenced in a study of blood T cell repertoires in COVID-19 (dated by TCRdb to the early 2020s). Library preparation was by the immunoSEQ multiplex PCR assay. Imported from immuneACCESS, the table was reduced by TCRdb to in-frame sequences with V and J called. These copies leave out some clones; in studies compared against another copy, an unresolved V gene accounts for under half, and the cause of the remainder is not known. The sample includes some 250,000 clones, with about 79% observed a single time. Around 9.9% of the sample rests with the top ten. The sequenced sample was peripheral blood. These receptor sequences come from a woman at least 80 years old with acute or convalescent COVID-19.

The chain combines TRBV7-9 with TRBJ1-5; D gene unclear. Trimming removed 6 bases at V and 1 base at J, with 16 bases between. The CDR3 runs to 16 residues. The germline V gene encodes CDR1 SEHNR and CDR2 FQNEAQ (reference sequence). CDR3: CASSPRKGRSNQPQHF. The CDR3 coding sequence is TGTGCCAGCAGTCCCCGAAAAGGGAGGAGCAATCAGCCCCAGCATTTT.

The chain employs TRBV5-6 and TRBJ1-3, with a weak D call TRBD1 (5 bases). The germline CDR1 and CDR2 sequences are SGHDT and YYEEEE. With 0 bases removed from V and 0 bases from J, the gap between germline ends came to 13 bases. The CDR3 has 17 residues. CDR3 DNA sequence: TGTGCCAGCAGCTTGGCTTTAGGGGTCCCCTCTGGAAACACCATATATTTT. Translated: CASSLALGVPSGNTIYF.

This clone was found a few times. The V call is TRBV9, the J call TRBJ1-4; D might be TRBD1 (6 bases). The CDR3 has 14 residues. Trimming stripped 1 base from V and 4 bases from J, with 8 bases between. The germline V gene has CDR1 SGDLS and CDR2 YYNGEE. CDR3 loop: CASSVRGGNEKLFF. The CDR3 DNA reads as TGTGCCAGCAGCGTAAGGGGGGGTAATGAAAAACTGTTTTTT.

V usage is TRBV23-1 and J usage is TRBJ2-5; 8 nucleotides agree with TRBD1. TRBV23-1 is classed as an ORF, of uncertain function. CDR3 length: 16 residues. V gave up 2 bases and J gave up 4 bases; unmatched junction bases: 9. The CDR3 is CASSQPTGTGGETQYF. DNA of the CDR3: TGCGCCAGCAGTCAACCGACTGGGACAGGAGGAGAGACCCAGTACTTC.

The rearrangement uses TRBV7-9 and TRBJ2-1; 10 nucleotides line up with TRBD1. The CDR3 length is 15 residues. Trimming at V came to 3 bases and at J to 6 bases, leaving 5 bases not matched to a gene. Germline loops: CDR1 SEHNR, CDR2 FQNEAQ (reference sequence). CDR3 amino acids: CASSFGTGAFNEQFF. CDR3 nucleotides: TGTGCCAGCAGCTTCGGGACAGGGGCCTTCAATGAGCAGTTCTTC. The full variable domain, completed using reference TRBV7-9 and TRBJ2-1, is DTGVSQNPRHKITKRGQNVTFRCDPISEHNRLYWYRQTLGQGPEFLTYFQNEAQLEKSRLLSDRFSAERPKGSFSTLEIQRTEQGDSAMYLCASSFGTGAFNEQFFGPGTRLTVL.

This sequence joins TRBV11-2 and TRBJ2-1; D is undetermined. CDR1 and CDR2 (germline): SGHAT, FQNNGV. This CDR3 region has 15 residues. Between the trimmed V and J ends, which lost 1 base and 0 bases, there was a span of 7 bases. Here the CDR3 DNA reads TGTGCCAGCAGCTTAGCGTATTTCTCCTACAATGAGCAGTTCTTC. It translates to CASSLAYFSYNEQFF.

The CDR3, as DNA: TGTGCCAGCAGACAATTTGCCCAGAACGGCTACACCTTC. Its protein is CASRQFAQNGYTF. The chain couples TRBV28 to TRBJ1-2, with D unresolved. With 6 bases removed from V and 8 bases from J, the gap between germline ends came to 16 bases. Germline V gives CDR1 MDHEN, CDR2 SYDVKM. CDR3 length: 13 amino acids.

The chain combines TRBV3-1 (or the pseudogene TRBV3-2) with TRBJ1-2; D unresolved. V was shortened by 5 bases and J by 7 bases, with 17 bases between the two germline ends. The CDR3 spans 14 residues. Germline-derived CDR1 and CDR2 are LGHDT and YNNKEL (reference sequence). The CDR3 region is CASSTRERVGGYTF. The CDR3 DNA sequence: TGTGCCAGCAGCACACGTGAGAGGGTGGGTGGCTACACCTTC.

The rearrangement uses TRBV19 and TRBJ1-1, with D tentatively TRBD1 (6 bases). Per germline, CDR1 LNHDA and CDR2 SQIVND (reference sequence). The CDR3 is made up of 15 amino acids. The V end was cut by 1 base, the J end by 5 bases, with 14 bases between. The CDR3 protein is CASSIAGGLGTEAFF. CDR3 bases: TGTGCCAGTAGTATAGCGGGGGGGCTTGGGACTGAAGCTTTCTTT.

This clone was found a few times. V and J are TRBV2 and TRBJ2-7; D is possibly TRBD1 (5 bases). Trimming took off 6 bases at V and 0 bases at J, with 12 bases between the two ends. The CDR3 extends over 14 amino acids. Per the germline V gene, CDR1 is SNHLY and CDR2 is FYNNEI. The CDR3 bases are TGTGCCAGCAGATCGACAGCAAACTCCTACGAGCAGTACTTC. Its protein product is CASRSTANSYEQYF.

The rearrangement uses TRBV18 and TRBJ1-1; 8 bases are a match to TRBD1. CDR3 length equals 17 residues. After removal of 3 bases from V and 0 bases from J, the junction contained 9 bases not matched to a gene. Germline V gives CDR1 KGHSH, CDR2 LQKENI. The CDR3 sequence is CASSPQTGDRMNTEAFF. The CDR3 DNA is TGTGCCAGCTCACCGCAGACAGGGGACCGGATGAACACTGAAGCTTTCTTT. The full variable domain, rest sourced from reference TRBV18 and TRBJ1-1, is NAGVMQNPRHLVRRRGQEARLRCSPMKGHSHVYWYRQLPEEGLKFMVYLQKENIIDESGMPKERFSAEFPKEGPSILRIQQVVRGDSAAYFCASSPQTGDRMNTEAFFGQGTRLTVV.

This rearrangement joins TRBV3-1 (or the pseudogene TRBV3-2) to TRBJ2-7, with TRBD1 matching 7 bases. CDR1 is LGHDT, CDR2 YNNKEL, per germline (reference sequence). CDR3 length: 14 amino acids. Trimming at V came to 3 bases and at J to 0 bases, leaving 2 bases not matched to a gene. CDR3 bases: TGTGCCAGCAGCCACGACAGGGCCTCCTACGAGCAGTACTTC. Amino acids: CASSHDRASYEQYF.

This clone occurred a few times. The chain uses TRBV6-5 and TRBJ2-6; D is perhaps TRBD1 (5 bases). CDR3 length: 14 amino acids. V was shortened by 7 bases and J by 2 bases, with 9 bases between the two germline ends. In germline, CDR1 is MNHEY, CDR2 SVGAGI. This CDR3 is CASKGPTGANVLTF. The DNA of the CDR3 is TGTGCCAGCAAGGGGCCAACTGGGGCCAACGTCCTGACTTTC.

The chain employs TRBV23-1 and TRBJ1-1; 11 nucleotides line up with TRBD1. TRBV23-1 is annotated as an ORF whose role is uncertain. CDR3 length: 19 residues. Germline trimming cut 0 bases from V and 1 base from J; bases unmatched to any gene: 10. CDR3 in DNA: TGCGCCAGCAGTCAATCTAATGGACAGGGGGCGCGGACGAACACTGAAGCTTTCTTT. Amino acids: CASSQSNGQGARTNTEAFF.

The chain recombines TRBV7-9 with TRBJ1-1; D perhaps matches TRBD1 (6 bases). The CDR3 consists of 15 residues. Trimming left V 4 bases short and J 0 bases short, with 12 bases between. Looked up from germline, CDR1 is SEHNR and CDR2 is FQNEAQ (reference sequence). The CDR3 DNA follows: TGTGCCAGCAGCTCTGGGTACAGGGTGAACACTGAAGCTTTCTTT. Translated, it gives CASSSGYRVNTEAFF.

J is TRBJ2-2 and V is TRBV7-9; the D is unclear. V lost 5 bases and J 1 base, leaving 11 bases between the germline ends. The CDR3 contains 15 residues. Germline lookup yields CDR1 SEHNR and CDR2 FQNEAQ (reference sequence). The CDR3 DNA reads as TGTGCCAGCAGCCATGACACCGAGAACACCGGGGAGCTGTTTTTT. The encoded protein is CASSHDTENTGELFF.

This chain links TRBV2 with TRBJ1-2; 9 nucleotides match TRBD1. The CDR3 runs 12 residues. Germline V lookup: CDR1 SNHLY, CDR2 FYNNEI. V lost 6 bases and J lost 7; bases outside the gene matches: 3. The CDR3 DNA reads TGTGCCAGCAGGGGGGACAGGGTTGGCTACACCTTC. Its translation: CASRGDRVGYTF.